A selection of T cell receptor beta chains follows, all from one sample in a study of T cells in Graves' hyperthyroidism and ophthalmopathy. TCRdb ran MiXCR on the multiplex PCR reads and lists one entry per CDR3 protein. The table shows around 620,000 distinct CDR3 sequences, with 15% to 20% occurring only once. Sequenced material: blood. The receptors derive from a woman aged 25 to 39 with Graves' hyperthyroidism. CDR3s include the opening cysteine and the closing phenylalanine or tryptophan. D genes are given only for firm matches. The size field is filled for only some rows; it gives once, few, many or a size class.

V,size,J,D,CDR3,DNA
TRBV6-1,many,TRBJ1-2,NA,CASSFLGTLPRGYTF,TGTGCCAGCAGTTTTCTAGGGACGCTACCAAGGGGCTACACCTTC
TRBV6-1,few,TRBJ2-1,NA,CVSGSGSYNEQFF,TGTGTCTCAGGGTCGGGAAGCTACAATGAGCAGTTCTTC
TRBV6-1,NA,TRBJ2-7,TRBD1,CASSPSRDRLRHEQYF,TGTGCCAGCAGCCCGTCCCGGGACAGGTTAAGACACGAGCAGTACTTC
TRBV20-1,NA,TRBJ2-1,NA,CSARDSPSPHEQFF,TGCAGTGCTAGAGATAGCCCTTCCCCCCATGAGCAGTTCTTC
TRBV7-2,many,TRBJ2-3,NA,CASGGWDTDTQYF,TGTGCCAGCGGTGGCTGGGACACAGATACGCAGTATTTT
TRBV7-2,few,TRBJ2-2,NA,CASSYFPGELFF,TGTGCCAGCAGCTACTTTCCCGGGGAGCTGTTTTTT
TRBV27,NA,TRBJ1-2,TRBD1,CASSFSDRRDYGYTF,TGTGCCAGCAGTTTCTCGGACAGGCGCGACTATGGCTACACCTTC
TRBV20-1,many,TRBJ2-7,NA,CSARDLTGSGSEQYF,TGCAGTGCTAGAGACTTAACAGGGTCTGGTAGTGAGCAGTACTTC
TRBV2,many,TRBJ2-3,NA,CASNIGSTDTQYF,TGTGCCAGCAACATCGGGAGCACAGATACGCAGTATTTT
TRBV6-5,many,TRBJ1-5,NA,CASSYRQASNQPQHF,TGTGCCAGCAGTTACAGACAGGCTAGCAATCAGCCCCAGCATTTT
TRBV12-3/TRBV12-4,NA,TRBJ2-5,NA,CASQRVARTQVTQYF,TGTGCCAGTCAAAGGGTAGCGCGGACGCAAGTGACCCAGTACTTC
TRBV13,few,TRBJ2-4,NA,CASSSTGFKNIQYF,TGTGCCAGCAGCTCGACAGGATTCAAAAACATTCAGTACTTC
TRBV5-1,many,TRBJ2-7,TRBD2,CASSLAGPGGDYEQYF,TGCGCCAGCAGCTTGGCCGGACCGGGAGGTGACTACGAGCAGTACTTC
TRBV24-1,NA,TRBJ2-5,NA,CATSDFTVQETQYF,TGTGCCACCAGTGATTTCACGGTTCAAGAGACCCAGTACTTC
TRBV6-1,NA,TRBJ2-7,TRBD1,CASSPGQGKWSEQYF,TGTGCCAGCAGTCCCGGACAGGGTAAATGGTCCGAGCAGTACTTC
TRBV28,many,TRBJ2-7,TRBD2,CASSSPTSGGGSYEQYF,TGTGCCAGCAGTTCGCCAACTAGCGGGGGGGGATCTTACGAGCAGTACTTC
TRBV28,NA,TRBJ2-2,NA,CASTWGGQNTGELFF,TGTGCCAGCACTTGGGGTGGACAGAACACCGGGGAGCTGTTTTTT
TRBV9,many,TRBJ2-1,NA,CASSVGGRGDEQFF,TGTGCCAGCAGCGTAGGGGGAAGGGGCGATGAGCAGTTCTTC
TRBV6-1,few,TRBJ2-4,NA,CASRSGPGNIQYF,TGTGCCAGCAGATCAGGGCCGGGGAACATTCAGTACTTC
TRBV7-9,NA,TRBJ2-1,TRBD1,CASSFYRGRLDYNEQFF,TGTGCCAGCAGCTTTTACAGGGGGCGTTTAGATTACAATGAGCAGTTCTTC
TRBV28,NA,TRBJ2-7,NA,CASSLRTTPYEQYF,TGTGCCAGCAGTTTACGAACAACCCCCTACGAGCAGTACTTC
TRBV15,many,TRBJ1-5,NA,CATSREVTGSNQPQHF,TGTGCCACCAGCAGAGAGGTGACAGGTAGCAATCAGCCCCAGCATTTT